These 22 T cell receptor beta chains were all obtained from the same sample, sequenced in a study of blood T cell repertoires in COVID-19. Assay used: immunoSEQ multiplex PCR; TCRdb lists only in-frame clones, some missing. The data show around 300,000 clones, with around 86% seen just once and roughly 14% held by the top ten. Sequencing used peripheral blood. The origin of the receptors is a human donor in a cohort sampled during active COVID-19.

The rearrangement links TRBV28 to TRBJ2-7; 9 positions match TRBD2. The CDR3 sequence is 17 residues long. In germline, CDR1 is MDHEN, CDR2 SYDVKM. Trimming took 5 bases from V and 0 from J; bases not matched to a gene: 11. CDR3 residues: CASSPLAGEDSSYEQYF. Written as DNA, the CDR3 is TGTGCCAGCAGTCCATTAGCGGGGGAAGATAGCTCCTACGAGCAGTACTTC.

The count of this clone is one. The rearrangement uses TRBV11-2 and TRBJ1-2, with TRBD1 as a possible D gene (6 bases). The germline CDR1 and CDR2 sequences are SGHAT and FQNNGV. Trimming stripped 3 bases from V and 3 bases from J, with 14 bases between. There are 15 residues in the CDR3. Here the CDR3 reads CASSLRGAVDYGYTF. The CDR3 nucleotides are TGTGCCAGCAGCTTGCGGGGGGCGGTTGACTATGGCTACACCTTC. Combining the CDR3 with reference TRBV11-2 and TRBJ1-2 gives the whole variable domain EAGVAQSPRYKIIEKRQSVAFWCNPISGHATLYWYQQILGQGPKLLIQFQNNGVVDDSQLPKDRFSAERLKGVDSTLKIQPAKLEDSAVYLCASSLRGAVDYGYTFGSGTRLTVV.

The gene calls are TRBV5-1 and TRBJ2-1; D is ambiguous. The ends were cut back, 1 base at V and 16 bases at J, with 12 bases in the middle. The CDR3 has 11 amino acids. Germline V gene data show CDR1 as SGHRS and CDR2 as YFSETQ. The CDR3 nucleotides are TGCGCCAGCAGCTTGCATTCTATTCTCTTCTTC. It translates to CASSLHSILFF. Complete variable domain (other parts from reference TRBV5-1 and TRBJ2-1): KAGVTQTPRYLIKTRGQQVTLSCSPISGHRSVSWYQQTPGQGLQFLFEYFSETQRNKGNFPGRFSGRQFSNSRSEMNVSTLELGDSALYLCASSLHSILFFGPGTRLTVL.

This clone was found a few times. The chain joins TRBV9 to TRBJ2-5; 9 bases map to TRBD2. Germline trimming cut 3 bases from V and 7 bases from J; bases unmatched to any gene: 13. Germline V gene sequence: CDR1 SGDLS, CDR2 YYNGEE. The CDR3 covers 16 residues. CDR3 coding DNA: TGTGCCAGCAGCGAGACTAGCGGTCTCGTGGAGGGGACCCAGTACTTC. Its translation: CASSETSGLVEGTQYF.

This clone was counted once. Distinct nucleotide sequences in the sample also encode this CDR3. V usage is TRBV7-9 and J usage is TRBJ2-3; D remains unclear. Germline CDR1 is SEHNR and CDR2 is FQNEAQ (reference sequence). V lost 0 bases, J lost 2 bases, and 6 bases lay in between. The CDR3 runs 14 residues. CDR3 sequence (DNA): TGTGCCAGCAGCTTAGCGGGCCCCACAGATACGCAGTATTTT. It translates to CASSLAGPTDTQYF.

The CDR3 sequence is CASREDGTNEKLFF. In DNA form, the CDR3 reads TGTGCCAGCAGGGAGGACGGAACTAATGAAAAACTGTTTTTT. The chain couples TRBV2 to TRBJ1-4; D not resolved. V was shortened by 6 bases and J by 1 base, with 9 bases between the two germline ends. There are 14 residues in the CDR3. Germline CDR1 reads SNHLY; CDR2 reads FYNNEI.

The chain couples TRBV5-1 to TRBJ2-5; 9 bases are shared with TRBD1. CDR1 SGHRS and CDR2 YFSETQ come from the germline V gene. The CDR3 is 15 residues long. Trimming took 2 bases from V and 1 from J; bases not matched to a gene: 3. CDR3 bases: TGCGCCAGCAGCTTCCAGACAGGGGGCCAAGAGACCCAGTACTTC. It yields the protein CASSFQTGGQETQYF.

This clone showed up just once. CDR3 residues: CASSEVPGTVAVTQYF. As DNA, the CDR3 is TGTGCCAGCAGCGAGGTTCCCGGGACAGTGGCGGTGACCCAGTACTTC. The chain recombines TRBV3-1 (or the pseudogene TRBV3-2) with TRBJ2-5, with 7 bases lining up with TRBD1. The length of the CDR3 is 16 residues. V was clipped by 5 bases and J by 7 bases; unmatched bases: 16. Germline CDR1 LGHDT, CDR2 YNNKEL (reference sequence).

This chain connects TRBV6-6 to TRBJ2-1, with D perhaps matching TRBD2 (6 bases). The ends were cut back, 7 bases at V and 5 bases at J, with 12 bases in the middle. CDR1 and CDR2 (germline): MNHNY, SVGAGI (reference sequence). The CDR3 loop spans 13 amino acids. The CDR3 here is CASNLSGDNEQFF. The CDR3 DNA is TGTGCCAGCAATCTTAGCGGAGACAATGAGCAGTTCTTC.

The chain couples TRBV30 to TRBJ2-7; weak D call: TRBD2 (6 bases). This CDR3 is built from 13 residues. Trimming removed 6 bases at V and 2 bases at J, with 14 bases between. The V gene's germline CDR1 is GTSNPN and CDR2 SVGIG (reference sequence). CDR3 DNA sequence: TGTGCCTGCCACGGGACTGTCCCCTACGAGCAGTACTTC. It is translated as CACHGTVPYEQYF.

This clone was seen once. The rearrangement links TRBV5-4 to TRBJ2-1; 7 positions agree with TRBD1. This CDR3 is built from 15 residues. The V and J ends lost 4 bases and 7 bases, in that order; junction bases with no gene match: 11. Looked up from germline, CDR1 is SGHNT and CDR2 is YYREEE (reference sequence). The CDR3 DNA reads as TGTGCCAGCAGCCATAAGGGGGACAGATTAAATGAGCAGTTCTTC. It encodes CASSHKGDRLNEQFF.

The chain recombines TRBV15 with TRBJ2-1; TRBD2 is a possible D gene (6 bases). CDR3 length equals 15 residues. CDR1 and CDR2 from the germline V gene are LNHNV and YYDKDF (reference sequence). With 0 bases removed from V and 4 bases from J, the gap between germline ends came to 10 bases. The CDR3 DNA is TGTGCCACCAGCAGAGATCCAGGACTATACAATGAGCAGTTCTTC. It translates to CATSRDPGLYNEQFF.

The chain joins TRBV27 to TRBJ2-5; 10 nucleotides match TRBD2. The V gene end was trimmed by 2 bases and the J gene end by 6 bases; junction bases not matched to a gene: 6. CDR1 is MNHEY and CDR2 is SMNVEV in the germline V gene (reference sequence). This CDR3 is 15 amino acids long. The CDR3, as DNA: TGTGCCAGCAGTTTACAGAGCGGGGGGGTGAAGACCCAGTACTTC. Translation: CASSLQSGGVKTQYF.

The V gene is TRBV6-4, the J gene TRBJ1-5; D unclear. V lost 7 bases, J lost 2 bases, and 15 bases lay in between. This CDR3 contains 15 residues. Germline-derived CDR1 and CDR2 are MRHNA and SNTAGT. The CDR3 DNA reads as TGTGCCAGCACTTTTGGGGAGCTCGGCAATCAGCCCCAGCATTTT. It specifies CASTFGELGNQPQHF.

The chain recombines TRBV5-6 with TRBJ1-6; 8 bases line up with TRBD1. V shed 6 bases and J 9 bases; nucleotides not matched to a gene: 14. CDR3 size: 16 residues. Germline V gene data show CDR1 as SGHDT and CDR2 as YYEEEE. CDR3 DNA: TGTGCCAGCACCTCTTGGTACAGGGGGAGGCTTTCACCCCTCCACTTT. Its protein product is CASTSWYRGRLSPLHF.

The chain uses TRBV19 and TRBJ2-2; 8 bases match TRBD1. V trimming: 2 bases; J trimming: 7 bases; junction bases outside the gene matches: 6. From germline, CDR1 is LNHDA and CDR2 SQIVND (reference sequence). This CDR3 is 15 amino acids long. The CDR3 loop is CASSIWGQEGGELFF. The CDR3 DNA reads as TGTGCCAGTAGTATATGGGGACAGGAGGGCGGGGAGCTGTTTTTT.

This clone was counted a few times. The rearrangement joins TRBV6-4 to TRBJ1-6; possible D gene TRBD1, 5 bases. The CDR3 consists of 13 residues. CDR1 and CDR2 (germline): MRHNA, SNTAGT. V lost 6 bases and J 10 bases, leaving 13 bases between the germline ends. The CDR3 DNA reads TGTGCCAGCAGCCAGGGAAGGGGCTCACCCCTCCACTTT. It codes for CASSQGRGSPLHF.

The gene calls are TRBV4-2 and TRBJ2-3; weak D call: TRBD2 (5 bases). Germline V gene data show CDR1 as LGHNA and CDR2 as YNFKEQ. This CDR3 spans 17 amino acids. Between the trimmed V and J ends, which lost 1 base and 4 bases, there was a span of 18 bases. The CDR3 sequence: CASSQVLLDEYPDTQYF. DNA of the CDR3: TGTGCCAGCAGCCAAGTACTACTAGACGAATACCCAGATACGCAGTATTTT.

The chain carries TRBV2 and TRBJ2-7; possible D gene TRBD2, 6 bases. Germline CDR1 and CDR2: SNHLY and FYNNEI. V was cut by 2 bases and J by 4 bases, with 9 bases left in between. CDR3 size: 13 residues. The CDR3, as DNA: TGTGCCAGCAGTGAAATGGCGGGGTACGAGCAGTACTTC. It translates to CASSEMAGYEQYF.

The chain couples TRBV5-4 to TRBJ1-1; 8 bases align to TRBD1. V dropped 5 bases and J dropped 4; count of bases not matched to a gene: 10. In germline, CDR1 is SGHNT, CDR2 YYREEE (reference sequence). The CDR3 spans 15 residues. CDR3 in DNA: TGTGCCAGCAGTTCCACAGGGGGTGTCGGCACTGAAGCTTTCTTT. Its translation is CASSSTGGVGTEAFF.

This clone was detected only a few times. The genes are TRBV19 and TRBJ2-2; no firm D call. The CDR3 consists of 11 residues. V lost 7 bases and J lost 6, with 6 bases in between. From germline, CDR1 is LNHDA and CDR2 SQIVND (reference sequence). CDR3 residues: CASTFAGELFF. The CDR3, as DNA: TGTGCCAGTACATTTGCCGGGGAGCTGTTTTTT.

CDR3 protein: CASSLSWGTRVEDEQFF. As DNA, the CDR3 is TGCGCCAGCAGCTTATCCTGGGGGACTAGAGTAGAAGATGAGCAGTTCTTC. The V gene is TRBV4-3, the J gene TRBJ2-1; 8 nucleotides line up with TRBD2. The CDR3 sequence is 17 residues long. From germline, CDR1 is LGHNA and CDR2 YSLEER. V lost 5 bases, J lost 8 bases, and 17 bases stayed unmatched.